This T cell receptor (beta chain) was profiled in a study of graft-versus-host responses after intestinal transplantation. Of note for this clone: Its specificity is not known.

Profiling relied on immunoSEQ multiplex PCR, and the TCRdb table lists in-frame clones only, not all of them. The sample lists about 36,000 clones, approximately 94% occurring once. The CDR3 has 14 residues. Trimming stripped 5 bases from V and 2 bases from J, with 12 bases between. Germline V lookup: CDR1 MNHNS, CDR2 SASEGT. Study-wide findings and caveats: Peak circulating GvH clone levels were associated with early post-transplant HvG declines. High graft-versus-host to host-versus-graft T cell clonal ratios marked allografts of patients with graft-donor macrochimerism.

The sequences come from unstimulated CD4+ T cells sorted from spleen or lymph node cells, collected before transplant. The J gene is TRBJ2-5, the V gene TRBV6-1, with D possibly being TRBD1 or TRBD2 (6 bases each). The clonotype was recovered from a human donor who was the organ donor for an intestinal transplant. CDR3 DNA sequence: TGTGCCAGCAGTTGGGGGGCGTTACAAGAGACCCAGTACTTC. Amino acids: CASSWGALQETQYF.